The 14 T cell receptor beta chains in this list originate from one sample, sequenced in a study of cytomegalovirus exposure and HLA in healthy donors. The repertoire was sequenced with immunoSEQ multiplex PCR; TCRdb's copy has only in-frame clones and lacks some. Of a few hundred thousand clones listed, roughly 90% are singletons. The sequenced material came from PBMCs. The receptor set was obtained from a woman under 30 in good health and CMV-seronegative.

This rearrangement joins TRBV6-5 to TRBJ1-2, with 8 positions matching TRBD1. V lost 8 bases to trimming and J lost 7 bases; unmatched junction nucleotides: 12. Germline lookup yields CDR1 MNHEY and CDR2 SVGAGI. The CDR3 contains 14 residues. The CDR3 nucleotides are TGTGCCAGCGCTCGACAGGGGATTTCGTTTGGCTACACCTTC. Translating gives CASARQGISFGYTF.

This chain joins TRBV5-1 and TRBJ2-5, with 9 nucleotides matching TRBD1. V was pared by 1 base and J by 2 bases, with 6 bases of the junction left unmatched. The CDR3 covers 16 residues. Germline V CDR1 and CDR2: SGHRS, YFSETQ. The CDR3 here is CASSLWGDRAQETQYF. CDR3 in DNA: TGCGCCAGCAGCTTGTGGGGGGACAGGGCACAAGAGACCCAGTACTTC.

The chain carries TRBV19 and TRBJ2-2; the D is unclear. CDR1 is LNHDA, CDR2 SQIVND, per germline (reference sequence). This CDR3 has 13 residues. Trimming took 5 bases from V and 6 from J, leaving 10 bases between them. CDR3 nucleotide sequence: TGTGCCAGTAGTCTTAGTTCTTCCGGGGAGCTGTTTTTT. It translates to CASSLSSSGELFF.

The chain has TRBV13 and TRBJ2-3; 9 nucleotides align to TRBD2. CDR3 size: 17 residues. Germline V gives CDR1 PRHDT, CDR2 FYEKMQ (reference sequence). The junction had 9 bases not matched to a gene; V was cut back by 5 bases and J by 0 bases. The CDR3 is CASSGRRTSVSTDTQYF. As DNA, the CDR3 is TGTGCCAGCAGCGGGCGACGGACTAGCGTAAGCACAGATACGCAGTATTTT.

The V call is TRBV9, the J call TRBJ1-5; no reliable D call. Germline V CDR1 and CDR2: SGDLS, YYNGEE. Trimming stripped 8 bases from V and 5 bases from J, with 20 bases between. This CDR3 is 15 amino acids long. This CDR3 is CASHLWSGFYQPQHF. DNA for the CDR3: TGTGCCAGTCACCTCTGGTCGGGGTTCTATCAGCCCCAGCATTTT. Full variable domain (remainder filled in from reference TRBV9 and TRBJ1-5): DSGVTQTPKHLITATGQRVTLRCSPRSGDLSVYWYQQSLDQGLQFLIQYYNGEERAKGNILERFSAQQFPDLHSELNLSSLELGDSALYFCASHLWSGFYQPQHFGDGTRLSIL.

CDR3 nucleotides: TGTGCCAGCAGTCAGGCAGGGGGGTACTACACAGATACGCAGTATTTT. Translation: CASSQAGGYYTDTQYF. The chain is built from TRBV28 and TRBJ2-3, with D tentatively TRBD1 (7 bases). The length of the CDR3 is 16 residues. Trimming cost V 5 bases and J 2 bases, with 17 bases left between them. The V gene's germline CDR1 is MDHEN and CDR2 SYDVKM.

This chain links TRBV18 with TRBJ1-2, with D perhaps TRBD1 (5 bases). Per germline, CDR1 KGHSH and CDR2 LQKENI. This CDR3 is 15 amino acids long. V gave up 3 bases and J gave up 6 bases, with 17 bases separating them. This CDR3 is CASSPGTRGWNGYTF. CDR3 nucleotide sequence: TGTGCCAGCTCACCGGGGACGCGGGGCTGGAATGGCTACACCTTC.

This chain joins TRBV5-1 and TRBJ2-6; a possible D gene is TRBD2 (5 bases). Germline V CDR1 and CDR2: SGHRS, YFSETQ. This CDR3 is 17 amino acids long. V lost 1 base and J lost 0, with 11 bases in between. As DNA, the CDR3 is TGCGCCAGCAGCTTGATGCGGGCTAACTCTGGGGCCAACGTCCTGACTTTC. Its translation is CASSLMRANSGANVLTF.

The chain combines TRBV5-1 with TRBJ1-4; 9 nucleotides agree with TRBD1. The CDR3 has 16 residues. CDR1 SGHRS and CDR2 YFSETQ come from the germline V gene. V shed 0 bases and J 0 bases; nucleotides not matched to a gene: 0. CDR3 protein: CASSLGTGATNEKLFF. CDR3 coding DNA: TGCGCCAGCAGCTTGGGGACAGGGGCAACTAATGAAAAACTGTTTTTT. Full variable domain (rest looked up from reference TRBV5-1 and TRBJ1-4): KAGVTQTPRYLIKTRGQQVTLSCSPISGHRSVSWYQQTPGQGLQFLFEYFSETQRNKGNFPGRFSGRQFSNSRSEMNVSTLELGDSALYLCASSLGTGATNEKLFFGSGTQLSVL.

The J gene is TRBJ2-3, the V gene TRBV7-3, with TRBD2 matching over 8 bases. V trimming: 3 bases; J trimming: 4 bases; junction bases outside the gene matches: 6. This CDR3 spans 15 amino acids. Looked up from germline, CDR1 is SGHTA and CDR2 is FQGTGA. CDR3 DNA: TGTGCCAGCAGCTTGAGCGGGAGTTTCGCAGATACGCAGTATTTT. Its protein is CASSLSGSFADTQYF. The full variable domain, completed using reference TRBV7-3 and TRBJ2-3, is GAGVSQTPSNKVTEKGKYVELRCDPISGHTALYWYRQSLGQGPEFLIYFQGTGAADDSGLPNDRFFAVRPEGSVSTLKIQRTERGDSAVYLCASSLSGSFADTQYFGPGTRLTVL.

J is TRBJ2-2 and V is TRBV5-1; 8 bases line up with TRBD1. J gave up 8 bases and V 4 bases, and 4 bases lay outside the gene matches. The CDR3 consists of 13 residues. Germline lookup yields CDR1 SGHRS and CDR2 YFSETQ. The CDR3 protein is CASSPTGGGELFF. The CDR3 DNA reads as TGCGCCAGCAGCCCTACAGGGGGTGGGGAGCTGTTTTTT.

The chain recombines TRBV28 with TRBJ2-1; 7 bases align to TRBD2. After removal of 4 bases from V and 3 bases from J, the junction contained 6 bases not matched to a gene. This CDR3 contains 15 residues. Germline V gives CDR1 MDHEN, CDR2 SYDVKM. The CDR3 DNA follows: TGTGCCAGCAGTTACACTAGCGAGGGCTACAATGAGCAGTTCTTC. Translating it yields CASSYTSEGYNEQFF.

J is TRBJ2-2 and V is TRBV7-2; 12 bases match TRBD2. This CDR3 has 15 amino acids. CDR1 SGHTA and CDR2 FQGNSA come from the germline V gene. V shed 3 bases, J shed 6 bases, and the junction held 2 bases outside the gene matches. CDR3 in amino acids: CASSFGLAGPGELFF. In DNA form, the CDR3 reads TGTGCCAGCAGCTTCGGACTAGCGGGGCCCGGGGAGCTGTTTTTT. The entire variable domain, with the rest obtained from reference TRBV7-2 and TRBJ2-2, is as follows: GAGVSQSPSNKVTEKGKDVELRCDPISGHTALYWYRQSLGQGLEFLIYFQGNSAPDKSGLPSDRFSAERTGGSVSTLTIQRTQQEDSAVYLCASSFGLAGPGELFFGEGSRLTVL.

This chain joins TRBV11-3 and TRBJ2-1; no clear D. The CDR3 extends over 13 amino acids. The germline CDR1 and CDR2 sequences are SGHNT and YENEEA. V lost 7 bases to trimming and J lost 6 bases, with 13 bases between them. CDR3 sequence reads: CASKSGSANEQFF. In nucleotides, the CDR3 is TGTGCCAGCAAATCCGGGTCGGCCAATGAGCAGTTCTTC.